These 25 T cell receptor beta chains were sequenced from one sample in a study of cytomegalovirus exposure and HLA in healthy donors. It was with 60 Vbeta and 13 Jbeta primers that the PCR ran. The protocol was immunoSEQ multiplex PCR, while the TCRdb copy is restricted to in-frame clones and leaves out a portion. The sample records under 200,000 clones, around 80% being singletons. Material: PBMCs. These receptors originate from a man between 35 and 55 years old in good health and CMV-seropositive.

V gene TRBV6-5 combines with J gene TRBJ1-3; 8 bases fit TRBD1. CDR3 size: 15 residues. V was clipped by 5 bases and J by 0 bases; unmatched bases: 3. From germline, CDR1 is MNHEY and CDR2 SVGAGI. The CDR3 sequence: CASSRTGPSGNTIYF. DNA for the CDR3: TGTGCCAGCAGTCGGACAGGGCCCTCTGGAAACACCATATATTTT.

The chain employs TRBV6-1 and TRBJ1-1; 8 bases fit TRBD1. V shed 6 bases and J 12 bases; nucleotides not matched to a gene: 9. Germline loops: CDR1 MNHNS, CDR2 SASEGT. The CDR3 has 12 amino acids. The chain's CDR3 is CASSLLTGETFF. The CDR3 DNA sequence: TGTGCCAGCAGCCTTTTGACAGGGGAGACTTTCTTT.

The chain links TRBV4-3 to TRBJ2-5; D possibly corresponds to TRBD1 (5 bases). The CDR3 extends over 16 amino acids. Per the germline V gene, CDR1 is LGHNA and CDR2 is YSLEER. Between the trimmed V and J ends, which lost 1 base and 5 bases, there was a span of 17 bases. The CDR3 here is CASSQVAPGSGETQYF. In DNA, the CDR3 is TGCGCCAGCAGCCAAGTTGCCCCAGGGTCGGGCGAGACCCAGTACTTC.

The chain combines TRBV6-5 with TRBJ1-2; the match to TRBD1 covers 8 bases. J gave up 10 bases and V 5 bases, and 9 bases lay outside the gene matches. The CDR3 has 13 amino acids. CDR1 and CDR2 (germline): MNHEY, SVGAGI. The CDR3 loop is CASSAGGALSYTF. CDR3 sequence (DNA): TGTGCCAGCAGTGCAGGGGGCGCGTTGTCCTACACCTTC.

CDR3 residues: CASSLQRNTEAFF. The CDR3 DNA is TGTGCCAGCAGTCTACAGAGGAACACTGAAGCTTTCTTT. The chain employs TRBV28 and TRBJ1-1; D is uncertain. CDR3 size: 13 residues. V was clipped by 5 bases and J by 1 base, with 8 bases between them. CDR1 and CDR2 (germline): MDHEN, SYDVKM.

The table lists this clone with a few counts. The gene calls are TRBV4-2 and TRBJ1-2, with D tentatively TRBD1 (6 bases). This CDR3 region has 14 residues. Germline V gives CDR1 LGHNA, CDR2 YNFKEQ. Between the trimmed V and J ends, which lost 1 base and 3 bases, there was a span of 9 bases. CDR3 amino acids: CASSQGTVHYGYTF. The DNA for the CDR3 is TGTGCCAGCAGCCAAGGGACAGTCCACTATGGCTACACCTTC.

The CDR3 nucleotides read TGTGCCAGTAGTAAACAGAGGGCCACAGATACGCAGTATTTT. Protein sequence: CASSKQRATDTQYF. The chain combines TRBV19 with TRBJ2-3, with TRBD2 as a possible D gene (5 bases). The germline V and J ends were trimmed by 4 bases and 2 bases, with 10 bases remaining between them. Germline CDR1 LNHDA, CDR2 SQIVND (reference sequence). This CDR3 spans 14 amino acids.

V usage is TRBV7-3 and J usage is TRBJ2-3; 7 nucleotides agree with TRBD2. J lost 1 base, V lost 5 bases, and 3 bases had no gene match. Germline CDR1 SGHTA, CDR2 FQGTGA. This CDR3 region has 14 residues. The CDR3 spells CASSPRGGTDTQYF. The CDR3, as DNA: TGTGCCAGCAGCCCACGGGGGGGCACAGATACGCAGTATTTT.

The V gene is TRBV30, the J gene TRBJ1-4, with 8 nucleotides matching TRBD1. V lost 2 bases and J lost 1; bases outside the gene matches: 3. Per germline, CDR1 GTSNPN and CDR2 SVGIG (reference sequence). The CDR3 is 15 amino acids. CDR3 bases: TGTGCCTGGAGTTACAGGGGGGTAACTAATGAAAAACTGTTTTTT. It encodes CAWSYRGVTNEKLFF. The variable domain in full, completed from reference TRBV30 and TRBJ1-4, reads SQTIHQWPATLVQPVGSPLSLECTVEGTSNPNLYWYRQAAGRGLQLLFYSVGIGQISSEVPQNLSASRPQDRQFILSSKKLLLSDSGFYLCAWSYRGVTNEKLFFGSGTQLSVL.

V is TRBV27 and J is TRBJ1-5, with 9 bases matching TRBD1. V shed 3 bases and J 7 bases; nucleotides not matched to a gene: 22. The CDR3 contains 20 residues. Germline V gene lookup returns CDR1 MNHEY and CDR2 SMNVEV (reference sequence). For the CDR3, the DNA is TGTGCCAGCAGTTTTAGTCCCCCAACGCTGCGACAGGGGGTTAAACAGCCCCAGCATTTT. Translated, it gives CASSFSPPTLRQGVKQPQHF.

Details on this clone: One end of the junction is discordant with germline, which a read error may explain. The chain has TRBV4-3 and TRBJ2-3; D is unclear. In germline, CDR1 is LGHNA, CDR2 YSLEER. This CDR3 has 12 amino acids. The CDR3 DNA reads TGCACCAGCAGCCACCGAGCAGATACGCAGTATTTT. Translated: CTSSHRADTQYF.

The rearrangement joins TRBV6-6 to TRBJ1-6, with TRBD1 matching 7 bases. Germline CDR1 and CDR2: MNHNY and SVGAGI (reference sequence). The CDR3 is made up of 16 amino acids. J lost 9 bases, V lost 6 bases, and 14 bases had no gene match. The CDR3 DNA sequence: TGTGCCAGCAGCCACCGTAGCACGAGGGACAGTTCACCCCTCCACTTT. Protein product: CASSHRSTRDSSPLHF.

The J gene is TRBJ2-5, the V gene TRBV6-6; 10 nucleotides match TRBD2. The CDR3 length is 14 residues. Trimming took 4 bases from V and 7 from J; bases not matched to a gene: 6. Germline-derived CDR1 and CDR2 are MNHNY and SVGAGI (reference sequence). This chain's CDR3 is CASSLAGGAGTQYF. CDR3 DNA: TGTGCCAGCAGTTTAGCGGGGGGCGCCGGGACCCAGTACTTC.

The rearrangement uses TRBV9 and TRBJ2-1; D may be TRBD1 (6 bases). Germline values: CDR1 SGDLS, CDR2 YYNGEE. Trimming removed 0 bases from V and 13 bases from J, with 14 bases in between. The CDR3 totals 13 residues. CDR3 in amino acids: CASSVDEGDRQFF. CDR3 DNA: TGTGCCAGCAGCGTAGATGAGGGGGACCGACAGTTCTTC.

This clone was seen a single time. The chain combines TRBV7-8 with TRBJ2-4; TRBD2 matches 7 bases. The germline gives CDR1 SGHVS, CDR2 FQNEAQ. With V trimmed by 5 bases and J by 0 bases, 4 bases remained unmatched. This CDR3 spans 15 amino acids. CDR3 sequence (DNA): TGTGCCAGCAGCCCCCAGCGGGGAGCCAAAAACATTCAGTACTTC. Protein product: CASSPQRGAKNIQYF.

The chain uses TRBV18 and TRBJ2-6; a possible D gene is TRBD1 (6 bases). V lost 4 bases to trimming and J lost 1 base, with 14 bases between them. The CDR3 has 17 amino acids. The germline gives CDR1 KGHSH, CDR2 LQKENI. The CDR3 protein is CASSLKPTGSGANVLTF. In nucleotides, the CDR3 is TGTGCCAGCTCACTAAAACCAACAGGGTCTGGGGCCAACGTCCTGACTTTC.

V gene TRBV6-5 combines with J gene TRBJ2-7, with TRBD1 matching 8 bases. Germline trimming cut 5 bases from V and 1 base from J; bases unmatched to any gene: 7. This CDR3 is 15 amino acids long. Germline lookup yields CDR1 MNHEY and CDR2 SVGAGI. In nucleotides, the CDR3 is TGTGCCAGCAGTATTACCGGGACAGGATCCTACGAGCAGTACTTC. It translates to CASSITGTGSYEQYF.

CDR3 DNA: TGTGCCAGCAGCGGGCGACAGGGGGCGCGGGGCTACACCTTC. Amino acids: CASSGRQGARGYTF. The V call is TRBV21-1, the J call TRBJ1-2; the table names TRBD1, a call not compared with the DNA. TRBV21-1 is listed as a pseudogene. This CDR3 is built from 14 residues.

This chain links TRBV7-2 with TRBJ2-1; D gene ambiguous. CDR3 length: 12 residues. CDR1 is SGHTA, CDR2 FQGNSA, per germline. Trimming stripped 1 base from V and 9 bases from J, with 7 bases between. CDR3 amino acids: CASSLGSIEQFF. The CDR3 DNA sequence: TGTGCCAGCAGCTTAGGGAGTATTGAGCAGTTCTTC.

V usage is TRBV7-8 and J usage is TRBJ1-6, with 8 bases fitting TRBD1. Germline CDR1 reads SGHVS; CDR2 reads FQNEAQ. The CDR3 loop spans 14 amino acids. V dropped 5 bases and J dropped 7; count of bases not matched to a gene: 4. CDR3 DNA: TGTGCCAGCAGCGCCCGGGACAGGAATTCACCCCTCCACTTT. Its translation: CASSARDRNSPLHF.

This chain connects TRBV19 to TRBJ1-6; 7 bases match TRBD1. This CDR3 spans 14 amino acids. Per the germline V gene, CDR1 is LNHDA and CDR2 is SQIVND (reference sequence). V was pared by 6 bases and J by 7 bases, with 6 bases of the junction left unmatched. For the CDR3, the DNA is TGTGCCAGTAGGTACAGGGGACAGAATTCACCCCTCCACTTT. This encodes CASRYRGQNSPLHF.

This chain links TRBV11-3 with TRBJ2-3; 11 nucleotides agree with TRBD1. The CDR3 consists of 17 residues. With V trimmed by 5 bases and J by 6 bases, 13 bases remained unmatched. CDR1 SGHNT and CDR2 YENEEA come from the germline V gene. The DNA for the CDR3 is TGTGCCAGCAGCGGACAGGGGGCCCCATGGGCCCCGGATACGCAGTATTTT. It yields the protein CASSGQGAPWAPDTQYF.

The chain has TRBV4-1 and TRBJ1-5; maybe TRBD1 (6 bases). This CDR3 has 16 amino acids. In germline, CDR1 is MGHRA, CDR2 YSYEKL. Trimming took 1 base from V and 0 from J, leaving 10 bases between them. The CDR3 region has the DNA TGCGCCAGCAGCCAAGCAGGGGAGGGTAGCAATCAGCCCCAGCATTTT. It specifies CASSQAGEGSNQPQHF.

The V call is TRBV12-1, the J call TRBJ1-5. TRBV12-1 constitutes a pseudogene. The CDR3 runs to 15 residues. CDR3 in amino acids: CASSFDRGGRQPQHF. The CDR3 coding sequence is TGTGCCAGCAGCTTTGATCGCGGGGGCAGGCAGCCCCAGCATTTT.

This clone has more than one count but fewer than ten. This chain uses TRBV7-9 with TRBJ1-1; D is unclear. V dropped 7 bases and J dropped 0 bases, with 12 bases sitting between them. Germline-derived CDR1 and CDR2 are SEHNR and FQNEAQ (reference sequence). This CDR3 has 14 amino acids. The CDR3 bases are TGTGCCAGCACCCCAGGAGGGATGAACACTGAAGCTTTCTTT. Its translation is CASTPGGMNTEAFF.